The entry below describes one T cell receptor beta chain. This clone was counted only a few times. The antigen this receptor binds is unknown. Qualities for individual bases were not recorded, and no much larger clone is one base off. The data stem from a study of beta chain features in type 1 diabetes (dated by TCRdb to 2017 to 2018). For context, the study as a whole: No differences in mean age, gender distribution, total cell number or subset yield were found between patients and healthy donors. A total of some 110 million sorted cells were examined across all samples, and the number of cells per subset was strongly correlated with RNA yield. In the study, TCRB repertoires of sorted circulating CD4+ T cell subsets from recently diagnosed type 1 diabetes patients were compared with those of matched healthy donors. Naive and central memory subsets were obtained from all 30 or so donors, but regulatory and stem cell-like memory subsets were isolated from only 8 patients and 8 healthy donors.

CDR1 and CDR2 (SGHDN, FVKESK) derive from the germline V gene. V and J are trimmed by 0 bases and 0 bases, and the gene matches miss 7 bases of the junction. The CDR3 runs 19 residues from the cysteine to the phenylalanine. Only CDR3 DNA remains: 57 bases, in frame from the first base. The entire isolated RNA was reverse transcribed using the High Capacity cDNA Reverse Transcription Kit, and thus expressed TCRB transcripts were sequenced. Naive, central memory and regulatory T cell samples underwent deep immunoSEQ sequencing, averaging about 3.57 million total reads per sample. After sorted cells were lysed in RLT buffer, RNA was extracted with DNase-treated RNeasy Micro or Mini kits, with the choice depending on cell number. Each cell subset was processed on its own to prevent cross-contamination, while patient and healthy donor samples were processed together. TCRB sequences were amplified from cDNA with the immunoSEQ multiplex PCR, producing 87-bp fragments spanning the CDR3 region. Sequencing of the amplicons was performed on the Illumina HiSeq platform. Per the authors' processing: Synthetic template baselines were used to correct PCR bias computationally, reads within Hamming distance 2 were collapsed together, and singletons that could not be merged were discarded. Reads were aligned against IMGT to assign V, D and J genes, CDR3 length and insertions or deletions at six rearrangement sites. Within each subset, clonotype counts were normalized to the number of sorted cells before true diversity and Gini coefficients were calculated with the tcR R package. The overlap coefficient, calculated on TCRB nucleotide sequences, was used to measure repertoire sharing. TCRdb's version of the immuneACCESS table is confined to in-frame rearrangements and falls short of the full clone set. An unresolved V gene accounts for under half of the shortfall where checked; the remainder is of unknown origin. That table supplies the V and J calls and clone size; D and trimming were determined from the DNA. For this sample there are about 160,000 clones; approximately 8% appear just once. Approximately 0.85% of the sample is taken by the ten largest.

The paper as a whole reports these results and caveats: In all four CD4+ subsets, TCRB CDR3 length was moderately but significantly shorter in type 1 diabetes patients. Shorter templates might be favored by PCR, yet because patient and control samples were amplified and corrected together, any such skew would affect both groups equally. HLA sub-analyses involved small numbers of individuals, so any influence of HLA type on TCRB rearrangement remained unresolved. Fewer insertions and more nucleotide deletions at VDJ recombination sites were observed in patients with type 1 diabetes, implying thymic rearrangement abnormalities. Because cDNA was sequenced instead of genomic DNA, highly expressing activated cells could be over-represented, though the groups showed no difference in activation or CD3 levels. Naive, central memory and regulatory TCRB repertoires appeared to be more similar among patients than among healthy donors.

Each donor gave one peripheral blood draw, averaging approximately 110 mL, which was collected into heparinised tubes. A BD FACSAria II was used to sort naive, central memory, regulatory and stem cell-like memory CD4+ T cells with a panel that included CD45RO, CCR7, CD25, CD127, CD95 and CD27. Purity was above 95% for every sorted population. PBMCs were isolated immediately by Lymphoprep density gradient centrifugation and stained directly without culture. Samples were stained and sorted in pairs, with one healthy donor and one patient per experiment, so that batch effects were minimized. The V and J segments used are TRBV14 and TRBJ2-4; 11 bases in the junction line up with TRBD2. The sequencing input was central memory CD4+ T cells from blood. This sequence originates from a middle-aged woman with type 1 diabetes. The nucleotide sequence is given as TGTGCCAGCAGCCAAGAACCCCTAGCGGGAGGTCTAGCCAAAAACATTCAGTACTTC. The resulting protein is CASSQEPLAGGLAKNIQYF.